Below, 14 T cell receptor beta chains from the same sample are listed, as sequenced in a study of Graves' ophthalmopathy and Graves' hyperthyroidism. CDR3 regions of TCR beta were amplified from RNA transcripts. Investigators did first-round RT-PCR with HTBI primers, then second-round multiplex PCR. MiXCR, applied by TCRdb to the multiplex PCR reads, yields one record per CDR3 protein. The sample lists a few hundred thousand distinct CDR3 sequences, roughly 15% occurring once. The specimen sequenced was peripheral blood. These TCRs come from a woman under 30 with stable Graves' hyperthyroidism.

This clonotype came up many times. CDR3 sequence (DNA): TGTGCCAGCAGTTACTCGAGGAGCACCGGGGAGCTGTTTTTT. It codes for CASSYSRSTGELFF. The chain links TRBV6-5 to TRBJ2-2; D gene uncertain. The CDR3 loop spans 14 amino acids. V was pared by 0 bases and J by 4 bases, with 6 bases between. Germline assignment: CDR1 MNHEY and CDR2 SVGAGI.

This clonotype was picked up many times. This rearrangement joins TRBV5-1 to TRBJ2-5, with 7 bases fitting TRBD2. Germline values: CDR1 SGHRS, CDR2 YFSETQ. The CDR3 consists of 14 residues. V shed 2 bases, J shed 5 bases, and the junction held 6 bases outside the gene matches. The CDR3 coding sequence is TGCGCCAGCAGCTTACGGGACTACGAGGAGACCCAGTACTTC. It codes for CASSLRDYEETQYF.

This clonotype has ten or more counts. The chain employs TRBV12-3 or TRBV12-4 and TRBJ1-2, with 8 nucleotides matching TRBD1. This CDR3 is built from 13 residues. After removal of 5 bases from V and 6 bases from J, the junction contained 5 bases not matched to a gene. In nucleotides, the CDR3 is TGTGCCAGCAGTCGGACAGGGATGGATGGCTACACCTTC. This sequence encodes CASSRTGMDGYTF.

This clonotype has at least ten counts. The chain is built from TRBV24-1 and TRBJ2-5; TRBD1 matches at 7 bases. Germline assignment: CDR1 KGHDR and CDR2 SFDVKD. V was pared by 4 bases and J by 7 bases, with 5 bases of the junction left unmatched. CDR3 length: 13 amino acids. CDR3 DNA: TGTGCCACCAGTGAGACAGGGCTTGCGACCCAGTACTTC. Translating it yields CATSETGLATQYF.

The chain uses TRBV6-1 and TRBJ2-5; D may correspond to TRBD1 or TRBD2 (5 bases each). CDR3 length: 16 amino acids. Germline V gene sequence: CDR1 MNHNS, CDR2 SASEGT. The V gene lost 2 bases and the J gene lost 5 bases, with 18 bases spanning the gap. The CDR3 spells CASSESVGTVYETQYF. The CDR3 DNA reads TGTGCCAGCAGTGAAAGTGTCGGGACGGTTTACGAGACCCAGTACTTC.

The sample holds many counts of this clonotype. V usage is TRBV5-1 and J usage is TRBJ1-1; D unresolved. CDR3 length: 13 amino acids. Per the germline V gene, CDR1 is SGHRS and CDR2 is YFSETQ. Trimming took 0 bases from V and 5 from J, leaving 8 bases between them. DNA for the CDR3: TGCGCCAGCAGCTTGGGGGCGCGGACTGAAGCTTTCTTT. Its translation: CASSLGARTEAFF.

This chain connects TRBV20-1 to TRBJ1-2; D remains ambiguous. The V gene's germline CDR1 is DFQATT and CDR2 SNEGSKA (reference sequence). V was clipped by 5 bases and J by 1 base, with 8 bases between them. The CDR3 contains 12 residues. Here the CDR3 reads CSAQTYNYGYTF. CDR3 nucleotide sequence: TGCAGTGCTCAGACATATAACTATGGCTACACCTTC.

There are many counts of this clonotype. The V call is TRBV5-1, the J call TRBJ2-2, with 8 bases aligning to TRBD1. The CDR3 spans 16 residues. Germline CDR1 and CDR2: SGHRS and YFSETQ. Unmatched junction bases numbered 5, after V lost 0 bases and J lost 4 bases. The CDR3 loop reads CASSLGTGPSTGELFF. CDR3 in DNA: TGCGCCAGCAGCTTGGGGACAGGGCCCAGCACCGGGGAGCTGTTTTTT.

The V gene is TRBV12-3 or TRBV12-4, the J gene TRBJ2-7; D could derive from TRBD1 or TRBD2 (7 bases each). V dropped 3 bases and J dropped 1 base, with 19 bases sitting between them. There are 17 residues in the CDR3. Here the CDR3 reads CASSFTGTAGTSYEQYF. The CDR3 DNA is TGTGCCAGCAGTTTCACCGGGACAGCGGGGACTTCCTACGAGCAGTACTTC.

In its sample, this clonotype was seen many times. The chain employs TRBV27 and TRBJ1-5; 7 nucleotides match TRBD1. CDR3 length: 15 residues. With V trimmed by 5 bases and J by 1 base, 5 bases remained unmatched. The germline gives CDR1 MNHEY, CDR2 SMNVEV (reference sequence). The CDR3 here is CASSPRTGSNQPQHF. DNA for the CDR3: TGTGCCAGCAGTCCGCGGACAGGAAGCAATCAGCCCCAGCATTTT.

This clonotype has a count of ten or more. Here the CDR3 DNA reads TGCGCCAGCAGCTTCGGGACAGGGAGCGGGGAGCTGTTTTTT. It codes for CASSFGTGSGELFF. The chain couples TRBV5-1 to TRBJ2-2; 9 bases line up with TRBD1. CDR1 SGHRS and CDR2 YFSETQ come from the germline V gene. The CDR3 is 14 residues long. J was trimmed by 7 bases and V by 2 bases; bases with no gene match: 3.

Ten or more counts support this clonotype. This chain joins TRBV19 and TRBJ2-6; D ambiguous. In germline, CDR1 is LNHDA, CDR2 SQIVND (reference sequence). Trimming took off 3 bases at V and 1 base at J, with 7 bases between the two ends. The CDR3 totals 15 residues. CDR3 DNA: TGTGCCAGTAGTATTCAACGTTCTGGGGCCAACGTCCTGACTTTC. Protein: CASSIQRSGANVLTF.

There are a few counts of this clonotype. The chain employs TRBV4-2 and TRBJ2-7; D tentatively fits TRBD1 or TRBD2 (5 bases each). The CDR3 has 16 amino acids. Germline-derived CDR1 and CDR2 are LGHNA and YNFKEQ. Trimming left V 1 base short and J 0 bases short, with 13 bases between. The CDR3 nucleotides are TGTGCCAGCAGCCAAGGCTTATGGGGGAGCTCCTACGAGCAGTACTTC. Its protein product is CASSQGLWGSSYEQYF.

This clonotype was recorded at least ten times. V and J are TRBV27 and TRBJ1-1; D unresolved. The germline V gene has CDR1 MNHEY and CDR2 SMNVEV (reference sequence). Trimming left V 1 base short and J 1 base short, with 10 bases between. This CDR3 is built from 15 residues. CDR3 sequence (DNA): TGTGCCAGCAGTTTATATGGCAGAGCGAACACTGAAGCTTTCTTT. Its protein product is CASSLYGRANTEAFF.